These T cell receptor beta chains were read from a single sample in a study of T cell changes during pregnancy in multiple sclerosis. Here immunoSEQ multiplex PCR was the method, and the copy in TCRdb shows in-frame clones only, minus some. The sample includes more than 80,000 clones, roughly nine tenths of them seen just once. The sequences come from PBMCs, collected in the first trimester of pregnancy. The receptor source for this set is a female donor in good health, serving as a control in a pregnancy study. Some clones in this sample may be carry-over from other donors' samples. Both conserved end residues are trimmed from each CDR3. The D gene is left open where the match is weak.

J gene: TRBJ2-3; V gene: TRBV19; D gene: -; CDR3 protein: ASSIAGFYTDTQY
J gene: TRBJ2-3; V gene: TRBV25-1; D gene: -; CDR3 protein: ASRQGPSGIYTDTQY
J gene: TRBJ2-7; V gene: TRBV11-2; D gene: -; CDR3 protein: ASSLDRDTEQY
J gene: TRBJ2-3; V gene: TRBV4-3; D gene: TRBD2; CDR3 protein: ASSQEDSGSTDTQY
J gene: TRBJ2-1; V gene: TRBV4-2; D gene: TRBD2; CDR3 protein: ASSQDLTSGGDEQF
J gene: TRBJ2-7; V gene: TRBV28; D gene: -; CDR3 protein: ASSSAAAGSRSYEQY
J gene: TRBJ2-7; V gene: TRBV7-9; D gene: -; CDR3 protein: ASSLSGYEQY
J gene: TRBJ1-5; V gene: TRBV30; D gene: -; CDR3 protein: AWSVPDSLNQPQH
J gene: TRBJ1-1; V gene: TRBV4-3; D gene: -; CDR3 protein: ASSQDQGMNTEAF
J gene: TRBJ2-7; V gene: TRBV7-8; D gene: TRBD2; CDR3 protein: ASSTLAGERYEQY
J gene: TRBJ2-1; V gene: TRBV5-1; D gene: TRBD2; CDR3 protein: ASSWGLAGVGNEQF
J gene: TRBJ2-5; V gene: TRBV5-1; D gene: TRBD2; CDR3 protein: ASSPGTSGRLQETQY
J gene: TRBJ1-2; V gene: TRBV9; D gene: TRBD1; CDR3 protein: ASSPLAGGAGYGYT
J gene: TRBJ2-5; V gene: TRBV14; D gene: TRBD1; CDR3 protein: ASSWTGQETQY
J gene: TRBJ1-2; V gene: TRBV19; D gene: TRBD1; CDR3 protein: ASQGQGANYGYT
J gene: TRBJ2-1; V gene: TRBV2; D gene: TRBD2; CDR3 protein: ASSPGTSGRAYEQF
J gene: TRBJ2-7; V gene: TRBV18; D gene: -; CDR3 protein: ASSPSTAGAYEQY
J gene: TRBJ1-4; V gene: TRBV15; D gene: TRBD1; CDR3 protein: ATSRGQGPSEKLF
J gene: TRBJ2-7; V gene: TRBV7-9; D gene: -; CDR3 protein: ASSLRGTARREQY
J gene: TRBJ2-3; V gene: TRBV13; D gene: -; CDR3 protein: ASTDSGDNTDTQY
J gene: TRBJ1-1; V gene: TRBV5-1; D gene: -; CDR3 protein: ASSQTPGYTEAF
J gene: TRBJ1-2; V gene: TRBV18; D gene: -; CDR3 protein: ASSVNQEANYGYT
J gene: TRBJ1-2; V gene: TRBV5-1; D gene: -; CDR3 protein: ASSLDRAYT
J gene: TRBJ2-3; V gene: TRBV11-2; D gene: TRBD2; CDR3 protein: ASSLDIGRGTDTQY
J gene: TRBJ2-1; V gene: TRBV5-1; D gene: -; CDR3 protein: ASSLEGFSYNEQF
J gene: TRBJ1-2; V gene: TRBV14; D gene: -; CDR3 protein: ASSHALTDFYGYT
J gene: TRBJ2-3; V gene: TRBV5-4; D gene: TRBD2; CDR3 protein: ASSHRAGGGTDTQY
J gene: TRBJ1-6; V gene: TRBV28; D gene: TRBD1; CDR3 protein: ASSQYRGPLLSSPLH
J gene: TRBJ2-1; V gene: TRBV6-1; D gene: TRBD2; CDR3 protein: ASGLAGHNEQF
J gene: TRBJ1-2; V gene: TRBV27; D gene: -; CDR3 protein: ASSFSRNYGYT
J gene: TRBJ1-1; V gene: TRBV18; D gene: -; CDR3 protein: ASSLWQEDGTEAF
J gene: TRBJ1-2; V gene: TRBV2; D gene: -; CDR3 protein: ASEISRDYT
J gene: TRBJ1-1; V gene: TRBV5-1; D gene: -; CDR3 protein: ASSFPQGTEAF
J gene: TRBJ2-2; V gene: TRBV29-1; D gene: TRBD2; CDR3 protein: SVEALAGVGTGELF
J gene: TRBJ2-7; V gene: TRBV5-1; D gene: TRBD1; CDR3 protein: ASSLAPGTDSYEQY
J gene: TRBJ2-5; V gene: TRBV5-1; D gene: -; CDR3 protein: ASSLYQETQY
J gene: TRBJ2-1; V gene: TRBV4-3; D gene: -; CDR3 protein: ASSQDQADKYNEQF
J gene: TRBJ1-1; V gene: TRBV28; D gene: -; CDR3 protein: ASRQDTEAF
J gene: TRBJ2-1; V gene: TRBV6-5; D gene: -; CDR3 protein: ASSTGWEQF
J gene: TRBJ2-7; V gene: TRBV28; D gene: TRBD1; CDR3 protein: ASSSHRGYYEQY
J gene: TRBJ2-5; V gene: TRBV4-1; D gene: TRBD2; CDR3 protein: ASSQEGVSGGLETQY
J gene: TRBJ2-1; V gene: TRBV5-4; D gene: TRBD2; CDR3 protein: ASSTDTSVRVNEQF
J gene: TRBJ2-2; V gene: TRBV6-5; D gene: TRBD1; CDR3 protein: ASRPTGGTGELF
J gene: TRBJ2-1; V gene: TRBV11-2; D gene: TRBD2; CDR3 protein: ASSPGLAGGYEQF
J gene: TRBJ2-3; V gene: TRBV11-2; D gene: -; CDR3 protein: ASSTPDTGTDTQY
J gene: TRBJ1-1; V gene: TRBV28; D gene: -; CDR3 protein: ASSPVWNTEAF
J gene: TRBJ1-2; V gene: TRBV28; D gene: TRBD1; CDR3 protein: ASSRIQGYGYT
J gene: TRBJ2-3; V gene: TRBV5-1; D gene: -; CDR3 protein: ASSLVSGTDTQY
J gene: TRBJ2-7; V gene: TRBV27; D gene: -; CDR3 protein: ASSRTGDEQY